This TCR beta chain was captured in a study of T cells in Graves' hyperthyroidism and ophthalmopathy. Looking at the study overall: Peripheral blood was acquired at first diagnosis, ahead of any therapy whatsoever. Study outcomes and limitations: The blood repertoire included most of the expanded thyroid clonotypes above 0.001.

Newly diagnosed hyperthyroidism, duration under 2 months, in patients aged 18 to 65. Using more than 8 ml of fresh peripheral blood, PBMCs were prepared. The germline gives CDR1 KGHSH, CDR2 LQKENI. The V segment lost 6 bases and the J segment 7 bases; nucleotides outside the gene matches: 11. This CDR3 is 15 amino acids long. TCR beta CDR3 regions were amplified from RNA. Carried out on the TCR CDR3, a first-round RT-PCR used the HTBI primer set. TCRdb itself ran the multiplex PCR reads through MiXCR, one entry per CDR3 protein. In the table there are about 350,000 distinct CDR3 sequences, approximately 15% of which are singletons. This clonotype showed up just a few times. Its specificity is unknown.

The sequence came from a woman under 40 with Graves' hyperthyroidism. The chain joins TRBV18 to TRBJ1-1; 10 bases map to TRBD1. Sequenced sample: blood. The chain's CDR3 is CASSRGQGEAFEAFF. Here the CDR3 DNA reads TGTGCCAGCTCGAGAGGACAGGGGGAGGCTTTTGAAGCTTTCTTT.